One and the same sample provided the 8 T cell receptor beta chains below, sequenced in a study of post-analysis software for immune sequencing data. Whole-study findings and limits: In patients, about 5 TRBV segments were more frequent than in controls, with TRBV5-6, TRBV5-1 and TRBV20-1 among them.

TCR beta libraries were prepared from cDNA with unique molecular identifiers. TCRdb analysed the PCR reads with MiXCR anew, one entry per CDR3 protein. Of about 680,000 distinct CDR3 sequences in the sample, roughly three fifths were seen once. No antigen is known for these receptors. What was sequenced was blood. All receptors derive from a girl aged 2-10 years with multiple sclerosis.

A few counts support this clonotype. This sequence joins TRBV6-6 and TRBJ2-5, with D possibly TRBD1 on 6 matching bases. The J call could be wrong; TRBJ2-7 is a better fit for the DNA end. Germline V CDR1 and CDR2: MNHNY, SVGAGI (reference sequence). This CDR3 region has 13 residues. Here the CDR3 DNA reads TGTGCCAGCAGTTACCAAGGCAGGGGCGAGCAGTACTTC. It translates to CASSYQGRGEQYF.

The table lists this clonotype with a few counts. The rearrangement joins TRBV5-5 to TRBJ2-1; 7 nucleotides agree with TRBD2. V gave up 3 bases and J gave up 9 bases; unmatched junction bases: 6. CDR3 length: 13 amino acids. CDR1 and CDR2 (germline): SGHKS, YYEKEE (reference sequence). The CDR3 is CASSWVGEGEQFF. The CDR3 nucleotides read TGTGCCAGCAGCTGGGTAGGGGAGGGTGAGCAGTTCTTC.

This chain uses TRBV2 with TRBJ2-1; D perhaps matches TRBD1 (6 bases). In germline, CDR1 is SNHLY, CDR2 FYNNEI. The CDR3 consists of 16 residues. Trimming stripped 3 bases from V and 6 bases from J, with 18 bases between. CDR3 coding DNA: TGTGCCAGCAGTGAGTTGGGGGCTGGAGGAGGCAATGAGCAGTTCTTC. Protein product: CASSELGAGGGNEQFF.

V gene TRBV6-5 combines with J gene TRBJ1-1; the match to TRBD1 covers 8 bases. Losses at the gene ends were 5 bases for V and 5 bases for J; bases not matched to a gene: 13. This CDR3 has 16 amino acids. The germline V gene has CDR1 MNHEY and CDR2 SVGAGI. The CDR3, as DNA: TGTGCCAGCAGTCCTTGGACAGGGCTCGCAGTAACTGAAGCTTTCTTT. Translated, it gives CASSPWTGLAVTEAFF.

The chain employs TRBV12-3 or TRBV12-4 and TRBJ1-2, with D uncertain. The CDR3 loop spans 14 amino acids. Trimming took 4 bases from V and 1 from J, leaving 10 bases between them. CDR3: CASSSPGLNYGYTF. DNA of the CDR3: TGTGCCAGCAGTTCCCCGGGCCTTAACTATGGCTACACCTTC.

The rearrangement links TRBV12-3 or TRBV12-4 to TRBJ2-4; 8 positions match TRBD2. J gave up 0 bases and V 4 bases, and 5 bases lay outside the gene matches. The CDR3 covers 16 residues. In DNA, the CDR3 is TGTGCCAGCAGTTACCAGCGGGAGCTAGCCAAAAACATTCAGTACTTC. Translation: CASSYQRELAKNIQYF.

J is TRBJ2-1 and V is TRBV6-2 or TRBV6-3; D gene uncertain. CDR3 length: 16 residues. V gave up 4 bases and J gave up 0 bases, with 13 bases separating them. CDR1 is MNHEY and CDR2 is SVGEGT in the germline V gene. This chain's CDR3 is CASSWTKISSYNEQFF. In DNA form, the CDR3 reads TGTGCCAGCAGTTGGACGAAGATAAGCTCCTACAATGAGCAGTTCTTC.

Notes on this clonotype: At one end the junction does not follow the germline gene, possibly because of a read error. V and J are TRBV11-2 and TRBJ2-3; D is undetermined. Germline loops: CDR1 SGHAT, CDR2 FQNNGV. This CDR3 is 15 amino acids long. The CDR3 spells CATRRVDIRTDTQYF. In DNA, the CDR3 is TGTGCCACGCGCCGGGTAGACATTCGCACGGATACGCAGTATTTT.